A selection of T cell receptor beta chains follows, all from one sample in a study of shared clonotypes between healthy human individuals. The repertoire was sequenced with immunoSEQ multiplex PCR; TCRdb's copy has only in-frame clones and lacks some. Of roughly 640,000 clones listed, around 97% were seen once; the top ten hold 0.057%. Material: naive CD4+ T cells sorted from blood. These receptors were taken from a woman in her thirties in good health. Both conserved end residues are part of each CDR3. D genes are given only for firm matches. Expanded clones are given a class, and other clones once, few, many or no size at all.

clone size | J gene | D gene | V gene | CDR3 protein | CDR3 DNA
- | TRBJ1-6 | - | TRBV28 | CASSSGVGDSPLHF | TGTGCCAGCAGTTCAGGGGTCGGCGATTCACCCCTCCACTTT
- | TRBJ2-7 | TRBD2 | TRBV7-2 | CASSLASGSAYEQYF | TGTGCCAGCAGCTTAGCAAGCGGGAGCGCTTACGAGCAGTACTTC
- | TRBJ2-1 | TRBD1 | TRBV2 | CATHPDRGISNEQFF | TGTGCCACCCACCCCGACAGGGGGATTAGCAATGAGCAGTTCTTC
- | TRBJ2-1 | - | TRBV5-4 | CASSLGGSSYNEQFF | TGTGCCAGCAGCTTAGGAGGAAGCTCCTACAATGAGCAGTTCTTC
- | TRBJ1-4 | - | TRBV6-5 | CASSMGRGNEKLFF | TGTGCCAGCTCGATGGGGCGCGGCAATGAAAAACTGTTTTTT
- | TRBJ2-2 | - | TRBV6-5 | CASSPHQGGTGELFF | TGTGCCAGCAGTCCTCACCAGGGTGGGACCGGGGAGCTGTTTTTT
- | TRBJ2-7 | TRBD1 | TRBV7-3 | CASSSPYGDSSYEQYF | TGTGCCAGCAGCTCACCTTACGGGGACAGCTCCTACGAGCAGTACTTC
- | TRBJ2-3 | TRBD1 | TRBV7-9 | CATLTGGWTDTQYF | TGTGCCACCCTGACAGGGGGCTGGACAGATACGCAGTATTTT
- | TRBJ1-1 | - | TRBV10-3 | CAISESGGNTEAFF | TGTGCCATCAGTGAGTCGGGGGGGAACACTGAAGCTTTCTTT
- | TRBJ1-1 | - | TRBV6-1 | CASSEAGGFEAFF | TGTGCCAGCAGTGAAGCTGGGGGATTTGAAGCTTTCTTT
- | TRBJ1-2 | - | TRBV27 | CASSPRVNYGYTF | TGTGCCAGCAGTCCCAGGGTGAACTATGGCTACACCTTC
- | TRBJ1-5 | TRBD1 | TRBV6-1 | CASSVGTGTNQPQHF | TGTGCCAGCAGTGTGGGGACAGGCACCAATCAGCCCCAGCATTTT
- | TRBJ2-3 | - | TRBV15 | CATRRGVADTQYF | TGTGCCACCAGGAGGGGTGTGGCAGATACGCAGTATTTT
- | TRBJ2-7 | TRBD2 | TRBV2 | CASMVAGGPGEQYF | TGTGCCAGCATGGTGGCGGGAGGGCCTGGAGAGCAGTACTTC
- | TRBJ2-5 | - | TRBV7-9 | CASSLAMDFRETQYF | TGTGCCAGCAGCTTAGCGATGGATTTTCGGGAGACCCAGTACTTC
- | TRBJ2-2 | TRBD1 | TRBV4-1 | CASSPYPGQGTGELFF | TGCGCCAGCAGCCCGTACCCCGGACAGGGTACCGGGGAGCTGTTTTTT
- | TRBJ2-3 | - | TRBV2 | CASRDNTDTQYF | TGTGCCAGCCGAGACAACACAGATACGCAGTATTTT
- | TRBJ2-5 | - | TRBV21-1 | CASSKGGTGGGQETQYF | TGTGCCAGCAGCAAAGGTGGAACAGGGGGTGGGCAAGAGACCCAGTACTTC
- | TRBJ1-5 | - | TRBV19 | CASTHYSNQPQHF | TGTGCCAGTACACATTATAGCAATCAGCCCCAGCATTTT
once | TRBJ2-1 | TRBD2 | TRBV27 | CASSLLAGGYNEQFF | TGTGCCAGCAGTTTATTAGCGGGAGGGTATAATGAGCAGTTCTTC
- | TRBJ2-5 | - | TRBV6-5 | CASGAKETQYF | TGTGCCAGCGGGGCTAAAGAGACCCAGTACTTC
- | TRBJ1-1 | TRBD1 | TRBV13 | CASSPRGPDTEAFF | TGTGCCAGCAGCCCGAGGGGGCCCGACACTGAAGCTTTCTTT
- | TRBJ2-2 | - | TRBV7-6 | CASSLVRKGLGTGELFF | TGTGCCAGCAGCTTAGTGAGGAAGGGCCTGGGGACCGGGGAGCTGTTTTTT